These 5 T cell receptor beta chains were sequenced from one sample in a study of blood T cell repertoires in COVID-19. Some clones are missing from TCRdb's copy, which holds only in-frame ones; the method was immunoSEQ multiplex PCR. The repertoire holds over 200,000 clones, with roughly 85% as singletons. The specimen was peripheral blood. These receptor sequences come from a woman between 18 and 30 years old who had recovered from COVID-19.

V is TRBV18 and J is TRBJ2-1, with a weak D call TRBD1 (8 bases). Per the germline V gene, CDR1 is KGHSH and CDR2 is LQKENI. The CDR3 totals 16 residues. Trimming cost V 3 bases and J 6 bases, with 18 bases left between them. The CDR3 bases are TGTGCCAGCTCACCCTCCCGGACAGGGAGGGTCAATGAGCAGTTCTTC. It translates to CASSPSRTGRVNEQFF.

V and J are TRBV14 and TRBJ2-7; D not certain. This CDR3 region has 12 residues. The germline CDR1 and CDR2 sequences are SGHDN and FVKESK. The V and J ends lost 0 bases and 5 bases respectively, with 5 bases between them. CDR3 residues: CASSQDFNEQYF. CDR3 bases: TGTGCCAGCAGCCAAGATTTTAACGAGCAGTACTTC.

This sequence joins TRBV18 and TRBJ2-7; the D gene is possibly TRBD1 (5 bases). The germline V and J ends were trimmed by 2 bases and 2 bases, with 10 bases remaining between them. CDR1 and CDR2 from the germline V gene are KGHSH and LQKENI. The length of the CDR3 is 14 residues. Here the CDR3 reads CASSPGAGPYEQYF. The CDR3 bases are TGTGCCAGCTCACCAGGGGCAGGACCCTACGAGCAGTACTTC.

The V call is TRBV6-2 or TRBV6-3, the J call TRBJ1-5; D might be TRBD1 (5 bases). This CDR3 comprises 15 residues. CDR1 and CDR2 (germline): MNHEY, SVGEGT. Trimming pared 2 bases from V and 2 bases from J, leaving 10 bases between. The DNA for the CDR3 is TGTGCCAGCAGTTACAGGCAGGGTGGCAATCAGCCCCAGCATTTT. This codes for CASSYRQGGNQPQHF.

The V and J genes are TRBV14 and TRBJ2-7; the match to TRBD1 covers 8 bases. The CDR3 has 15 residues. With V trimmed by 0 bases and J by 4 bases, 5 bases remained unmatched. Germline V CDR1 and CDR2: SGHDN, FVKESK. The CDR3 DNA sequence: TGTGCCAGCAGCCAAGATAGACAGGGGAAGTACGAGCAGTACTTC. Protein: CASSQDRQGKYEQYF.